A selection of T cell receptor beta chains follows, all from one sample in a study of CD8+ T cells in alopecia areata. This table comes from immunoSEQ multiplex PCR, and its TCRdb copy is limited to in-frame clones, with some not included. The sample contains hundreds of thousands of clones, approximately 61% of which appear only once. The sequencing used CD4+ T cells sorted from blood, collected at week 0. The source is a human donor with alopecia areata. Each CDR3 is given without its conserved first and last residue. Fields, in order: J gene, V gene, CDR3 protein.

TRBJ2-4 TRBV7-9 ASSRGGSSNIQY
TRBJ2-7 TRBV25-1 ASGQGSYEQY
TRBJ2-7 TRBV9 ASSAGDGGLVGNEQY
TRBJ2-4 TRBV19 ASSIEVEGNRRVNIQY
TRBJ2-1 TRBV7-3 ASSIRAAIYNEQF
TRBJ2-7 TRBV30 AWSVWTSSYEQY
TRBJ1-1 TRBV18 ASSPSKDTEAF
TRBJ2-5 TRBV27 ASSFVSTGGGAETQY
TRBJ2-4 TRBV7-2 ASSLGAGTEKNIQY
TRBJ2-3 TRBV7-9 ASSLIRPQDTQY
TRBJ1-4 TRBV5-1 ASSLGTIGGEKLF
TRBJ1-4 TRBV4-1 ASRGVGASTEKLF
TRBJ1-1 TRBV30 AWSVLGTEAF
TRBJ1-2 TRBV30 AWRETFYLSYGYT
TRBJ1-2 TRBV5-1 ASSNARHSSYGYT
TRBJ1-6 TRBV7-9 ASSLGDRGRNSPLH
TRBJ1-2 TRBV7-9 ASSDQRT